This TCR beta chain stems from a study of shared clonotypes between healthy human individuals. The V gene end was trimmed by 2 bases and the J gene end by 7 bases; junction bases not matched to a gene: 11. The germline CDR1 and CDR2 sequences are SGHAT and FQNNGV. This CDR3 has 17 amino acids. Repertoires were generated with immunoSEQ multiplex PCR, while TCRdb's copy carries only in-frame clones and drops some. The sample yields about 1.1 million clones, around 78% seen once. This clonotype was sampled from a man in his late teens or twenties in good health. Some clones in this sample may be carry-over from other donors' samples. The rearrangement joins TRBV11-2 to TRBJ2-3; TRBD2 aligns across 11 bases. Sequencing input: memory CD4+ T cells from PBMCs. Subset specified: CD45RA-negative fraction. The CDR3 spells CASSLLAGGLGSNTQYF. The CDR3 bases are TGTGCCAGCAGCTTATTAGCGGGAGGGCTCGGGAGCAATACGCAGTATTTT.